This TCR beta chain was identified during a study of blood T cells in healthy people across ages. Then a second PCR, running roughly 7 to 11 cycles, was carried out with a sample-barcoded 5' primer and a J-beta primer mix. TCRdb re-analysed the 5' RACE reads in MiXCR, keeping a single row per CDR3 protein. The data contain about 840,000 distinct CDR3 sequences, about 28% of them singletons. V was clipped by 0 bases and J by 7 bases; unmatched bases: 10. Germline V gene lookup returns CDR1 DFQATT and CDR2 SNEGSKA (reference sequence). This CDR3 contains 15 residues. Broader study findings: As naive T cell percentage varied, TCR beta diversity correlated strongly with it.

This clonotype was found a few times. Antigen unknown. These records were also assigned to another study, of T cells of mothers and their children. From that report: The authors found no persistent microchimeric T cell clones.

Sequenced sample: blood. The sequence came from a woman aged 40 to 49 in good health. This sequence joins TRBV20-1 and TRBJ2-7, with 9 positions matching TRBD2. The CDR3 bases are TGCAGTGCTAGAGATGTGCTAGCGGGGATGAAAGAGCAGTACTTC. Translating gives CSARDVLAGMKEQYF.